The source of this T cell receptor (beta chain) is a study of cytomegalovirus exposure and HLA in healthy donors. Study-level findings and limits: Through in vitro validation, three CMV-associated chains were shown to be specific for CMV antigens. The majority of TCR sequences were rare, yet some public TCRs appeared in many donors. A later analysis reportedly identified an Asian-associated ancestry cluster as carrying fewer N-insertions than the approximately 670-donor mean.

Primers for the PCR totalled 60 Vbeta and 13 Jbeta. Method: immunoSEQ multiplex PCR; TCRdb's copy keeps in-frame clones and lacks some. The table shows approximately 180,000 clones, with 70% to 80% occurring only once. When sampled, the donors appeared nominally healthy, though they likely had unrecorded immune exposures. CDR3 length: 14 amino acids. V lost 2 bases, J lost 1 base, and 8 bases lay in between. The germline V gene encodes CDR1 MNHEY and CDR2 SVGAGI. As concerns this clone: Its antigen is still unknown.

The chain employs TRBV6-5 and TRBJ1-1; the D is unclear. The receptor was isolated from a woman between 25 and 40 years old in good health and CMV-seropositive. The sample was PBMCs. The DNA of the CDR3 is TGTGCCAGCAGTTACGTACGGGGGAACACTGAAGCTTTCTTT. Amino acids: CASSYVRGNTEAFF.